This T cell receptor (beta chain) was sequenced in a study of T cells in Graves' hyperthyroidism and ophthalmopathy. Study in general: Sampling of peripheral blood happened at initial diagnosis, prior to any treatment. Overall study findings and caveats: Blood also showed most of the thyroid clonotypes that were expanded above 0.001.

No progression to ophthalmopathy during 18 months of follow-up defined stable disease. Cells are PBMCs isolated from about 10 ml of fresh blood. Germline-derived CDR1 and CDR2 are MNHEY and SMNVEV (reference sequence). The CDR3 is 14 residues long. Trimming cost V 1 base and J 3 bases, with 6 bases left between them. RNA transcripts were the template for amplifying TCR beta CDR3 regions. TCR CDR3 regions were first amplified by RT-PCR with HTBI primers. Each CDR3 protein gets one entry after TCRdb re-called the multiplex PCR reads with MiXCR. Of hundreds of thousands of distinct CDR3 sequences listed, about 17% are singletons. A few counts support this clonotype. Its antigen remains unidentified.

The clonotype was recovered from a woman aged 25 to 39 with Graves' hyperthyroidism. The V gene is TRBV27, the J gene TRBJ2-2; D might be TRBD1 (6 bases). Sequenced input: blood. CDR3 protein: CASSLYRDTGELFF. CDR3 sequence (DNA): TGTGCCAGCAGTTTATACAGGGACACCGGGGAGCTGTTTTTT.